The T cell receptor (beta chain) described here comes from a study of T cells expressing NK-cell markers. TCRdb reprocessed the 5' RACE reads and stores each CDR3 protein as one record, lacking DNA. The specimen's table records 550,000 or so distinct CDR3 sequences. This CDR3 has 16 amino acids. CDR1 SQVTM and CDR2 ANQGSEA come from the germline V gene. This TCR was sampled from a man aged 18 to 35 in good health. The V call is TRBV29-1, the J call TRBJ2-3; the D call of TRBD2 rests on TCRdb alone, since no DNA is present to check it. The sequenced sample was blood T cells: a sorted CD56 or NKG2C T cell subset, CD4+ or CD8+ T cells, or bulk PBMC T cells (not recorded which). The CDR3 reads CSVEDMTSGSLDTQYF.